The sequence of this TCR beta chain was determined in a study of blood T cell repertoires in COVID-19. The CDR3 contains 12 residues. The V end was cut by 6 bases, the J end by 1 base, with 3 bases between. CDR1 and CDR2 from the germline V gene are SNHLY and FYNNEI. This clone turned up a few times. Method: immunoSEQ multiplex PCR; TCRdb's copy keeps in-frame clones and lacks some. The sample consists of roughly 320,000 clones, 86% of them appearing once. The chain links TRBV2 to TRBJ2-2; no definite D call. This receptor was identified in a man aged 25 to 40 who had recovered from COVID-19. Sequencing was performed on PBMCs or T cells enriched from blood (not recorded which). The CDR3 spells CASSRNTGELFF. CDR3 DNA sequence: TGTGCCAGCAGCCGGAACACCGGGGAGCTGTTTTTT.